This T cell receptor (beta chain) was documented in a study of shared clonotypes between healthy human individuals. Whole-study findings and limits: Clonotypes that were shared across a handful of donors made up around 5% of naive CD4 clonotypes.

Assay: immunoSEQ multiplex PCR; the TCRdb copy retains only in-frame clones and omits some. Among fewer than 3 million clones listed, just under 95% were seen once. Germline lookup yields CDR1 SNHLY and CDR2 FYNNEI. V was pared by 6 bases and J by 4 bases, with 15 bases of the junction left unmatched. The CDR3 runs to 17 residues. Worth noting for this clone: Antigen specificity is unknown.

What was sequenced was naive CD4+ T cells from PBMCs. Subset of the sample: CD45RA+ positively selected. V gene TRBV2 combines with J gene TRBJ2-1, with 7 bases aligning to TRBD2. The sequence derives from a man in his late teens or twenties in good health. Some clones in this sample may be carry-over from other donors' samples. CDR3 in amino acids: CASSRVGGSRSYNEQFF. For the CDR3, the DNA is TGTGCCAGCAGCCGAGTCGGGGGGAGTCGTAGTTACAATGAGCAGTTCTTC.